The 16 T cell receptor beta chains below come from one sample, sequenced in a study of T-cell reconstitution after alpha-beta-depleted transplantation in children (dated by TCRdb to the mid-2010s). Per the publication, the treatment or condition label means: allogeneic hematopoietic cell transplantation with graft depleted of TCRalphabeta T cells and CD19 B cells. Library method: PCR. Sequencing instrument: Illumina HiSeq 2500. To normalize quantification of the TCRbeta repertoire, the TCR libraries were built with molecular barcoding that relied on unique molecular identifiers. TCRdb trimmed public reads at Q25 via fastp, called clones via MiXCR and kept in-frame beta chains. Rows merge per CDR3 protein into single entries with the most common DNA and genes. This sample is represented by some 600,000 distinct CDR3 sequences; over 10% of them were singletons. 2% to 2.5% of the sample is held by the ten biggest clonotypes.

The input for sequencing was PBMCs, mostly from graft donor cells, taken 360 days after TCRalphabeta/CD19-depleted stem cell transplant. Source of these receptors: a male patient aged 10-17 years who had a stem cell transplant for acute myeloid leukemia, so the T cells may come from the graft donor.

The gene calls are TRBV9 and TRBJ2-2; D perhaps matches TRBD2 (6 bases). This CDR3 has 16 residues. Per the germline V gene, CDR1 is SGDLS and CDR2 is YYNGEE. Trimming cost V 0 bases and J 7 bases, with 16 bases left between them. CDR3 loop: CASSVELAPMYGELFF. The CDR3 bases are TGTGCCAGCAGCGTAGAACTAGCCCCTATGTACGGGGAGCTGTTTTTT.

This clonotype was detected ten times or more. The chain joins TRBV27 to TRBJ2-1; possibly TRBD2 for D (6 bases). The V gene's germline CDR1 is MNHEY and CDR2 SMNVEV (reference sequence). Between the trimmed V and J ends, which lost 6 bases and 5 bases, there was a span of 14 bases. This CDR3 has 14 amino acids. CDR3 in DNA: TGTGCCAGCAGGCCGCTAGCGCCTAACAATGAGCAGTTCTTC. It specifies CASRPLAPNNEQFF.

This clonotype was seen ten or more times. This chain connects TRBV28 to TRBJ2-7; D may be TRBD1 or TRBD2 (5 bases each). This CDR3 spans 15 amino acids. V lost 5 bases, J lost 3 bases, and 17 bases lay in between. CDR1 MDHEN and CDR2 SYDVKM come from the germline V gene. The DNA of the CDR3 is TGTGCCAGCAGTCGTATAGGGACGGCACACTACGAGCAGTACTTC. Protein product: CASSRIGTAHYEQYF.

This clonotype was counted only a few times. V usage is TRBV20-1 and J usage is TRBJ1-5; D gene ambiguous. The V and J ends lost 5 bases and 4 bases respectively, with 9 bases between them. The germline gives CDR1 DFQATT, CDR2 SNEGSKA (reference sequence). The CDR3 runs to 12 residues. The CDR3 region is CSAQTANQPQHF. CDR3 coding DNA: TGCAGTGCTCAAACAGCGAATCAGCCCCAGCATTTT.

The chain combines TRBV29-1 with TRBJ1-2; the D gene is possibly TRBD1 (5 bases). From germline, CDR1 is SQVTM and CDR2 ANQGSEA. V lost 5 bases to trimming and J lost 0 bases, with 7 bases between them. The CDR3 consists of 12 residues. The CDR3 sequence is CSVRQTNYGYTF. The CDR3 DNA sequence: TGCAGCGTTCGACAGACTAACTATGGCTACACCTTC.

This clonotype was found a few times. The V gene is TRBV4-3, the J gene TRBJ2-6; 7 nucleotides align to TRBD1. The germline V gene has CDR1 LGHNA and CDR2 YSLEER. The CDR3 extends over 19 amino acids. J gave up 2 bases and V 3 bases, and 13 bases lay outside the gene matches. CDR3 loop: CASSHGRDSDLTGANVLTF. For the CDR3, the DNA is TGCGCCAGCAGCCATGGTCGGGACAGCGATTTAACTGGGGCCAACGTCCTGACTTTC.

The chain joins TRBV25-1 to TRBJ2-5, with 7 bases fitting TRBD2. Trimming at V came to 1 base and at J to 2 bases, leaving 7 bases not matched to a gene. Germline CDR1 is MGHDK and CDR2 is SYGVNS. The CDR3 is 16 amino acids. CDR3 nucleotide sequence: TGTGCCAGCAGTGAATTCGGCGGGAGAGGTCAAGAGACCCAGTACTTC. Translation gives CASSEFGGRGQETQYF.

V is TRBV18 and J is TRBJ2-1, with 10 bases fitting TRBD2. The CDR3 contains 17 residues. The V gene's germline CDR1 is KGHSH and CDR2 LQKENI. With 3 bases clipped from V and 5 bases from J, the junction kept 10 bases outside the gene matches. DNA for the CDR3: TGTGCCAGCTCACCCCTTAGACTAGCGGGCTCAAACAATGAGCAGTTCTTC. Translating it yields CASSPLRLAGSNNEQFF. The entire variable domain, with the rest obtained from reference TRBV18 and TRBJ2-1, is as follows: NAGVMQNPRHLVRRRGQEARLRCSPMKGHSHVYWYRQLPEEGLKFMVYLQKENIIDESGMPKERFSAEFPKEGPSILRIQQVVRGDSAAYFCASSPLRLAGSNNEQFFGPGTRLTVL.

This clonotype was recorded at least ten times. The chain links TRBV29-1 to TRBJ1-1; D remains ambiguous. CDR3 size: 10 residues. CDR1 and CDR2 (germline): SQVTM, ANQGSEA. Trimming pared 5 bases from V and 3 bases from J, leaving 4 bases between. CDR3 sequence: CSVWDTEAFF. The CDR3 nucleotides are TGCAGCGTTTGGGACACTGAAGCTTTCTTT.

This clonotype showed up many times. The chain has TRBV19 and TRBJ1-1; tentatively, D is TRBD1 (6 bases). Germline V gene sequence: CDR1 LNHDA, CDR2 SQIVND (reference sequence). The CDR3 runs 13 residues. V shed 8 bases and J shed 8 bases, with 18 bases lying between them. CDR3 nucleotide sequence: TGTGCCAGTTGGTTGGACAGTCATTGGGAAGCTTTCTTT. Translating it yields CASWLDSHWEAFF.

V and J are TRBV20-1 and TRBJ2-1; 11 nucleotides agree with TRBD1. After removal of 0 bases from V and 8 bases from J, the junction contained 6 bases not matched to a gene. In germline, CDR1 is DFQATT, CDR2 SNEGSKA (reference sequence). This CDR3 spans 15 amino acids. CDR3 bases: TGCAGTGCTAGAGATCCCGGGACAGGGGGGCATGAGCAGTTCTTC. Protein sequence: CSARDPGTGGHEQFF.

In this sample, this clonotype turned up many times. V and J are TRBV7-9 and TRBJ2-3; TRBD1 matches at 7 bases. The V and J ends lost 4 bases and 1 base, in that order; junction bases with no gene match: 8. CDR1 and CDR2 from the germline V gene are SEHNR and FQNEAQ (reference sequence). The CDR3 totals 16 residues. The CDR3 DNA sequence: TGTGCCAGCAGCTCCCTGACAGGGCCACGCACAGATACGCAGTATTTT. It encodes CASSSLTGPRTDTQYF.

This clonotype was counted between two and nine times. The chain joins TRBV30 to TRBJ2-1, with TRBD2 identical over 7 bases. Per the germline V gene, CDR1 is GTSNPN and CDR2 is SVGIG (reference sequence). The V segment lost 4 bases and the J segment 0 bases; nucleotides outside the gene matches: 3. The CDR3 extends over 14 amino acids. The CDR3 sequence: CAWTSGLSYNEQFF. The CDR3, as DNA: TGTGCCTGGACTAGCGGCCTCTCCTACAATGAGCAGTTCTTC.

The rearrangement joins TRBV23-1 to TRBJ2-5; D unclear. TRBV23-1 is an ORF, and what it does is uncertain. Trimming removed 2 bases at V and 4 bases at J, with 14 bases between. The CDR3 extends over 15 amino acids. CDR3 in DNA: TGCGCCAGCAGTCAAAGGTTGGATGGGTTAGAGACCCAGTACTTC. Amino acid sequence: CASSQRLDGLETQYF.

The CDR3 DNA is TGCGCCAGCAGCTTGGAGGCGGGAGTCGATACGCAGTATTTT. This translates into CASSLEAGVDTQYF. The V call is TRBV5-1, the J call TRBJ2-3, with 7 bases matching TRBD2. Unmatched junction bases numbered 4, after V lost 0 bases and J lost 6 bases. Germline V gene sequence: CDR1 SGHRS, CDR2 YFSETQ. The CDR3 has 14 residues.

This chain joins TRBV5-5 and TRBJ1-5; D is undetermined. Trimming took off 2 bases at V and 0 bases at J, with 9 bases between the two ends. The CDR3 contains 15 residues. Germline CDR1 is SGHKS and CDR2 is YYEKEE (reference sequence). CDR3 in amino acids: CASSLPRPSNQPQHF. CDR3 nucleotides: TGTGCCAGCAGCTTACCCCGTCCTAGCAATCAGCCCCAGCATTTT. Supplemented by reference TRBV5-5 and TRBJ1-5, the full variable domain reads DAGVTQSPTHLIKTRGQQVTLRCSPISGHKSVSWYQQVLGQGPQFIFQYYEKEERGRGNFPDRFSARQFPNYSSELNVNALLLGDSALYLCASSLPRPSNQPQHFGDGTRLSIL.